This T cell receptor (beta chain) is from a study of regulatory T cells in long-lasting Graves disease. Study-level results: Favored gene segments in persistent disease were TRBV28, TRBJ1-2 and TRBJ2-5.

This clonotype was seen at least ten times. Its antigen is undetermined. The time point: newly diagnosed GD, antithyroid drugs for less than 3 months. There was RNA extracted from PBMCs, and the TCR library was made from it. For TCR beta, libraries came from iRepertoire HTBI primers and Arm-PCR of CDR3 regions. From the multiplex PCR reads, TCRdb called clonotypes with MiXCR, one entry per CDR3 protein. Here the sample spans some 600,000 distinct CDR3 sequences, more than 15% being singletons. CDR3 length equals 16 residues. Germline CDR1 reads LNHNV; CDR2 reads YYDKDF (reference sequence). J was trimmed by 0 bases and V by 0 bases; bases with no gene match: 5. The data were also submitted as part of a second study, on T cells in Graves' hyperthyroidism and ophthalmopathy. From that report: First-round RT-PCR with HTBI primers amplified the TCR CDR3 region.

The sequencing used peripheral blood mononuclear cells (PBMCs), collected at new diagnosis, from a patient treated with antithyroid drugs. The TCR comes from a man aged 18 to 30 with Graves disease. The chain carries TRBV15 and TRBJ2-7; the match to TRBD2 covers 7 bases. The CDR3 DNA sequence: TGTGCCACCAGCAGAGATCGCCTAGCGGCCTCCTACGAGCAGTACTTC. Its protein product is CATSRDRLAASYEQYF.